These 32 T cell receptor beta chains were all obtained from the same sample, sequenced in a study of spatial heterogeneity in lung cancer. Time point defined: sample taken at primary tumor resection. TCRdb reanalysed the 5' RACE reads using MiXCR and keeps one entry per CDR3 protein. The sample holds 24,000 or so distinct CDR3 sequences, around 3.2% seen once. The sample was PBMCs, taken at surgery. The receptors here all came from a female donor with early-stage non-small cell lung cancer.

This clonotype showed up many times. The chain couples TRBV15 to TRBJ2-2, with D possibly being TRBD1 (5 bases). Per the germline V gene, CDR1 is LNHNV and CDR2 is YYDKDF (reference sequence). The CDR3 extends over 15 amino acids. V lost 3 bases, J lost 6 bases, and 14 bases lay in between. The CDR3 loop reads CATSSRPSGSGELFF. The CDR3 DNA follows: TGTGCCACCAGCAGTAGACCATCAGGGTCCGGGGAGCTGTTTTTT.

This clonotype is medium-sized within its sample. The V and J genes are TRBV3-1 and TRBJ2-7, with no clear D. The CDR3 spans 12 residues. Germline V lookup: CDR1 LGHDT, CDR2 YNNKEL (reference sequence). Trimming cost V 1 base and J 2 bases, with 3 bases left between them. This CDR3 is CASSQAAYEQYF. CDR3 coding DNA: TGTGCCAGCAGCCAAGCCGCCTACGAGCAGTACTTC.

This clonotype has at least ten counts. The rearrangement links TRBV29-1 to TRBJ2-3, with 7 bases fitting TRBD2. Trimming at V came to 1 base and at J to 1 base, leaving 2 bases not matched to a gene. The CDR3 extends over 14 amino acids. In germline, CDR1 is SQVTM, CDR2 ANQGSEA. CDR3 protein: CSVEGTRGTDTQYF. DNA for the CDR3: TGCAGCGTTGAAGGGACTAGGGGCACAGATACGCAGTATTTT.

The table lists this clonotype with many counts. Its ends do not fully match the called genes, so a read error is possible. The V and J genes are TRBV24-1 and TRBJ2-5; D is uncertain. Germline CDR1 is KGHDR and CDR2 is SFDVKD. This CDR3 is 13 amino acids long. The CDR3 protein is CAISDSSRETQYF. As DNA, the CDR3 is TGTGCCATCAGTGACTCTTCCCGAGAGACCCAGTACTTC.

This clonotype has more than one count but fewer than ten. The chain links TRBV7-3 to TRBJ2-2; D may correspond to TRBD1 or TRBD2 (6 bases each). CDR1 is SGHTA and CDR2 is FQGTGA in the germline V gene. Trimming shortened V by 2 bases and J by 3 bases, and 10 bases separated the two germline ends. This CDR3 comprises 15 residues. Here the CDR3 DNA reads TGTGCCAGCAGCTTAGGGGGGCCGTACACCGGGGAGCTGTTTTTT. It specifies CASSLGGPYTGELFF.

In its sample, this clonotype was seen many times. This chain connects TRBV19 to TRBJ2-1, with 8 bases matching TRBD2. The length of the CDR3 is 14 residues. V was clipped by 5 bases and J by 8 bases; unmatched bases: 8. The germline CDR1 and CDR2 sequences are LNHDA and SQIVND (reference sequence). Here the CDR3 reads CASSQERETDEQFF. As DNA, the CDR3 is TGTGCCAGTAGTCAGGAGCGGGAGACTGATGAGCAGTTCTTC.

There are many counts of this clonotype. Without the conserved terminal phenylalanine or tryptophan, this CDR3 likely stems from a read error. Because the CDR3's place on the DNA is in doubt, the DNA is left out and the CDR3 is given as listed by TCRdb. The V gene is TRBV4-1, the J gene TRBJ2-1; the D call of TRBD2 is as the table states it, not checked on the DNA. The CDR3 is made up of 14 amino acids, end residues included. Looked up from germline, CDR1 is MGHRA and CDR2 is YSYEKL. The CDR3 sequence: CASSLGLAGGPPSL.

This clonotype showed up just a few times. The genes are TRBV12-3 or TRBV12-4 and TRBJ1-1, with D unclear. V was trimmed by 0 bases and J by 0 bases, leaving 8 bases between them. The CDR3 has 15 amino acids. Here the CDR3 reads CASSLATQLNTEAFF. CDR3 sequence (DNA): TGTGCCAGCAGTTTAGCGACACAGCTGAACACTGAAGCTTTCTTT.

In its sample, this clonotype was seen many times. The CDR3: CASSRPSGPRGNTIYF. DNA of the CDR3: TGTGCCAGCAGCCGTCCGTCCGGTCCCCGGGGAAACACCATATATTTT. The chain employs TRBV3-1 and TRBJ1-3; D unresolved. V lost 4 bases and J lost 4, with 17 bases in between. This CDR3 is 16 amino acids long. The V gene's germline CDR1 is LGHDT and CDR2 YNNKEL (reference sequence).

This clonotype was counted many times. This chain connects TRBV7-2 to TRBJ2-7, with D possibly being TRBD1 or TRBD2 (5 bases each). The CDR3 length is 14 residues. Germline assignment: CDR1 SGHTA and CDR2 FQGNSA. Trimming shortened V by 5 bases and J by 4 bases, and 15 bases separated the two germline ends. The CDR3, as DNA: TGTGCCAGCAGCGCAGGGACGGGACGATACGAGCAGTACTTC. This sequence encodes CASSAGTGRYEQYF.

This clonotype was counted a few times. This chain joins TRBV27 and TRBJ2-7, with D unclear. CDR1 and CDR2 (germline): MNHEY, SMNVEV (reference sequence). Trimming removed 4 bases at V and 0 bases at J, with 16 bases between. This CDR3 has 16 amino acids. The DNA of the CDR3 is TGTGCCAGCAGTTCCCGCTGGGTGGAGAGCTCCTACGAGCAGTACTTC. It codes for CASSSRWVESSYEQYF.

This clonotype was detected ten times or more. The rearrangement links TRBV10-3 to TRBJ2-7; a possible D gene is TRBD1 (5 bases). CDR3 size: 12 residues. Germline V gene sequence: CDR1 ENHRY, CDR2 SYGVKD. With 6 bases removed from V and 0 bases from J, the gap between germline ends came to 6 bases. The CDR3 loop is CAIRDNSYEQYF. The CDR3 region has the DNA TGTGCCATCAGGGACAACTCCTACGAGCAGTACTTC.

This clonotype was detected ten times or more. V and J are TRBV14 and TRBJ2-5; 9 bases are shared with TRBD2. In germline, CDR1 is SGHDN, CDR2 FVKESK. J was trimmed by 3 bases and V by 3 bases; bases with no gene match: 8. The CDR3 runs to 16 residues. The CDR3 is CASSHLSGRGEETQYF. The DNA for the CDR3 is TGTGCCAGCAGCCACCTTAGCGGGAGAGGTGAAGAGACCCAGTACTTC.

This clonotype was recorded at least ten times. The chain employs TRBV12-3 or TRBV12-4 and TRBJ2-7; unclear D gene. This CDR3 region has 14 residues. V lost 8 bases and J lost 5, with 19 bases in between. CDR3 in amino acids: CASSYGGEVNEQYF. CDR3 DNA: TGTGCCAGCTCTTACGGCGGAGAAGTAAACGAGCAGTACTTC.

The chain carries TRBV6-5 and TRBJ1-5; D gene ambiguous. This CDR3 is 14 amino acids long. Germline loops: CDR1 MNHEY, CDR2 SVGAGI. Trimming cost V 2 bases and J 5 bases, with 10 bases left between them. CDR3 region: CASSYGPGYQPQHF. As DNA, the CDR3 is TGTGCCAGCAGTTACGGGCCGGGGTATCAGCCCCAGCATTTT.

This clonotype was found a few times. CDR3 region: CASSDGDNPYNEQFF. Written as DNA, the CDR3 is TGTGCCAGCAGTGACGGGGACAATCCTTACAATGAGCAGTTCTTC. V and J are TRBV6-4 and TRBJ2-1; a possible D gene is TRBD1 (6 bases). Trimming cost V 2 bases and J 4 bases, with 12 bases left between them. This CDR3 is built from 15 residues. The germline V gene encodes CDR1 MRHNA and CDR2 SNTAGT.

This clonotype was seen at least ten times. The V call is TRBV27, the J call TRBJ2-7; 8 positions agree with TRBD1. CDR3 length: 16 amino acids. The germline V gene encodes CDR1 MNHEY and CDR2 SMNVEV (reference sequence). V lost 7 bases and J lost 3; bases outside the gene matches: 14. CDR3 amino acids: CASTPSLGQVYYEQYF. CDR3 nucleotide sequence: TGTGCCAGCACTCCCTCATTGGGACAGGTCTACTACGAGCAGTACTTC.

This clonotype was seen at least ten times. This chain uses TRBV28 with TRBJ1-5; TRBD1 is a possible D gene (5 bases). The CDR3 has 19 amino acids. Trimming removed 6 bases from V and 0 bases from J, with 24 bases in between. Germline CDR1 is MDHEN and CDR2 is SYDVKM. The CDR3 is CASSLQGLVDPFSNQPQHF. The CDR3 DNA is TGTGCCAGCAGCCTGCAGGGACTTGTTGACCCCTTTAGCAATCAGCCCCAGCATTTT.

This clonotype was counted ten times or more. V is TRBV19 and J is TRBJ2-3; D not resolved. The CDR3 is made up of 15 amino acids. V was pared by 6 bases and J by 0 bases, with 13 bases between. Germline values: CDR1 LNHDA, CDR2 SQIVND (reference sequence). The CDR3 protein is CASRPRRSSTDTQYF. In nucleotides, the CDR3 is TGTGCCAGTAGGCCTAGGCGTTCTAGCACAGATACGCAGTATTTT.

In its sample, this clonotype was seen a few times. V gene TRBV4-1 combines with J gene TRBJ2-1; either TRBD1 or TRBD2 may supply D (5 bases each). Germline assignment: CDR1 MGHRA and CDR2 YSYEKL. CDR3 length: 14 residues. V gave up 0 bases and J gave up 11 bases, with 14 bases separating them. CDR3 in amino acids: CASSQDSVGTQQFF. As DNA, the CDR3 is TGCGCCAGCAGCCAAGATTCCGTCGGGACGCAGCAGTTCTTC.

Remarks on this clonotype: At one end the junction does not follow the germline gene, possibly because of a read error. V and J are TRBV7-3 and TRBJ1-1; no reliable D call. The length of the CDR3 is 13 residues. The germline V gene encodes CDR1 SGHTA and CDR2 FQGTGA. As DNA, the CDR3 is TGTGCCAGCAGCTTAATCTTGAACGCTGAAGCTTTCTTT. Its protein product is CASSLILNAEAFF.

This clonotype was seen many times. The rearrangement links TRBV7-2 to TRBJ2-2, with 8 bases matching TRBD2. V was clipped by 2 bases and J by 6 bases; unmatched bases: 2. Germline assignment: CDR1 SGHTA and CDR2 FQGNSA. This CDR3 is built from 14 residues. The CDR3, as DNA: TGTGCCAGCAGCTTACGGCGGGGGGCCGGGGAGCTGTTTTTT. Translated: CASSLRRGAGELFF.

This sequence joins TRBV7-3 and TRBJ2-1; no firm D call. Trimming took 0 bases from V and 7 from J, leaving 7 bases between them. Germline-derived CDR1 and CDR2 are SGHTA and FQGTGA. The CDR3 consists of 13 residues. Here the CDR3 DNA reads TGTGCCAGCAGCTTAACAGGGATTAATGAGCAGTTCTTC. It translates to CASSLTGINEQFF.

This clonotype has more than one count but fewer than ten. The chain has TRBV5-4 and TRBJ2-2; D possibly corresponds to TRBD1 (5 bases). Deletions cut 0 bases from V and 3 bases from J, with 9 bases between. CDR3 length: 15 residues. Germline CDR1 is SGHNT and CDR2 is YYREEE (reference sequence). CDR3: CASSLGAGHTGELFF. CDR3 in DNA: TGTGCCAGCAGCTTGGGGGCAGGGCACACCGGGGAGCTGTTTTTT.

Ten or more counts support this clonotype. This chain connects TRBV28 to TRBJ2-5, with 7 bases aligning to TRBD1. The length of the CDR3 is 13 residues. Germline CDR1 and CDR2: MDHEN and SYDVKM. V lost 5 bases to trimming and J lost 3 bases; unmatched junction nucleotides: 3. CDR3 in DNA: TGTGCCAGCAGTGCTACAGGGGAAGAGACCCAGTACTTC. Translated, it gives CASSATGEETQYF.

The chain employs TRBV12-5 and TRBJ2-1; 15 nucleotides line up with TRBD2. Germline V CDR1 and CDR2: LGHNT, FRNRAP. CDR3 size: 19 residues. J was trimmed by 2 bases and V by 5 bases; bases with no gene match: 10. For the CDR3, the DNA is TGTGCTAGTGGTCGGGTGGGACTAGCGGGAGGACGCACCTACAATGAGCAGTTCTTC. It encodes CASGRVGLAGGRTYNEQFF.

The sample holds many counts of this clonotype. The chain uses TRBV13 and TRBJ2-7, with unresolved D. With 5 bases removed from V and 3 bases from J, the gap between germline ends came to 17 bases. The CDR3 is made up of 15 amino acids. Germline V lookup: CDR1 PRHDT, CDR2 FYEKMQ (reference sequence). CDR3 coding DNA: TGTGCCAGCAGCCCCTCGACAACTAACTTCTACGAGCAGTACTTC. Its protein product is CASSPSTTNFYEQYF.

The chain employs TRBV27 and TRBJ1-2; 9 nucleotides align to TRBD1. Germline V gene data show CDR1 as MNHEY and CDR2 as SMNVEV (reference sequence). J gave up 4 bases and V 2 bases, and 11 bases lay outside the gene matches. The CDR3 covers 17 residues. The chain's CDR3 is CASSLNSAGTGRYGYTF. CDR3 coding DNA: TGTGCCAGCAGTTTAAATTCCGCCGGGACAGGGCGCTATGGCTACACCTTC.

The chain combines TRBV14 with TRBJ1-1, with TRBD1 identical over 7 bases. Losses at the gene ends were 4 bases for V and 0 bases for J; bases not matched to a gene: 8. CDR1 is SGHDN and CDR2 is FVKESK in the germline V gene. The CDR3 extends over 16 amino acids. The CDR3 nucleotides read TGTGCCAGCAGCCCCGAGGACAGGTTTATGAACACTGAAGCTTTCTTT. It specifies CASSPEDRFMNTEAFF.

In its sample, this clonotype was seen many times. V is TRBV12-3 or TRBV12-4 and J is TRBJ2-4, with TRBD1 matching 12 bases. The CDR3 length is 15 residues. Losses at the gene ends were 4 bases for V and 7 bases for J; bases not matched to a gene: 5. As DNA, the CDR3 is TGTGCCAGCAGTTCCGGGACAGGGGGCGCGAACATTCAGTACTTC. Translation: CASSSGTGGANIQYF.

This clonotype was seen many times. V and J are TRBV5-5 and TRBJ2-7, with TRBD1 matching over 8 bases. J was trimmed by 4 bases and V by 3 bases; bases with no gene match: 9. The length of the CDR3 is 15 residues. CDR1 SGHKS and CDR2 YYEKEE come from the germline V gene (reference sequence). The chain's CDR3 is CASSSSTDRVYEQYF. The DNA for the CDR3 is TGTGCCAGCAGCTCATCCACGGACAGGGTTTACGAGCAGTACTTC.

This clonotype was counted many times. The V and J genes are TRBV10-3 and TRBJ1-4, with no clear D. The germline V gene encodes CDR1 ENHRY and CDR2 SYGVKD. V lost 11 bases and J 4 bases, leaving 17 bases between the germline ends. This CDR3 comprises 14 residues. CDR3 in amino acids: CASRMEGDNEKLFF. The CDR3 nucleotides are TGTGCCTCAAGGATGGAGGGCGATAATGAAAAACTGTTTTTT.